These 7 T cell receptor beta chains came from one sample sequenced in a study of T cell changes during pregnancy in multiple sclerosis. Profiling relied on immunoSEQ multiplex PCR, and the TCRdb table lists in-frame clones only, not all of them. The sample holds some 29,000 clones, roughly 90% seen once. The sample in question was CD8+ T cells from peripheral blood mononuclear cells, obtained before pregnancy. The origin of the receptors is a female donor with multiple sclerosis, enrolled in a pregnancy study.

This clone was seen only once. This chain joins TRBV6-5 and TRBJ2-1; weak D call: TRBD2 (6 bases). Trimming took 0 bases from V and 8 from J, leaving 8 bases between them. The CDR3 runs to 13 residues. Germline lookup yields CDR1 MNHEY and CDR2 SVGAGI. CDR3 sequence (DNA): TGTGCCAGCAGTTACTCCCTAGCGCATGAGCAGTTCTTC. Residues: CASSYSLAHEQFF.

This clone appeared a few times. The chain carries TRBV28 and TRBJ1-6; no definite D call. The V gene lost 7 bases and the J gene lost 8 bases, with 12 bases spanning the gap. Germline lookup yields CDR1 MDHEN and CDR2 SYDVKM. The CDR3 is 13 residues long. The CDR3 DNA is TGTGCCAGCACGGGAGGCCTGCATTCACCCCTCCACTTT. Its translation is CASTGGLHSPLHF.

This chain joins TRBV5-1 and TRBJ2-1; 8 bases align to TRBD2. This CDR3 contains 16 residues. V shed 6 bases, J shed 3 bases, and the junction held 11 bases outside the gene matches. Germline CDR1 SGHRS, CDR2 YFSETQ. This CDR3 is CASTLDGAGGYNEQFF. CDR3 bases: TGCGCCAGCACCCTCGATGGGGCGGGAGGCTACAATGAGCAGTTCTTC.

In DNA form, the CDR3 reads TGTGCCAGTACACTCTTCGGGGGGACAATGAACACTGAAGCTTTCTTT. Residues: CASTLFGGTMNTEAFF. The rearrangement uses TRBV19 and TRBJ1-1, with TRBD1 as a possible D gene (6 bases). The V end was cut by 7 bases, the J end by 0 bases, with 18 bases between. Germline-derived CDR1 and CDR2 are LNHDA and SQIVND (reference sequence). This CDR3 comprises 16 residues.

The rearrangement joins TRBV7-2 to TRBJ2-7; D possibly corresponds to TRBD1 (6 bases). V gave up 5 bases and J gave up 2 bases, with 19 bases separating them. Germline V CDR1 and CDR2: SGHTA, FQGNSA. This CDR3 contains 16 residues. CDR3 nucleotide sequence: TGTGCCAGCAGCCTGGGGGCAGGGGCTATAACCTACGAGCAGTACTTC. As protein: CASSLGAGAITYEQYF.

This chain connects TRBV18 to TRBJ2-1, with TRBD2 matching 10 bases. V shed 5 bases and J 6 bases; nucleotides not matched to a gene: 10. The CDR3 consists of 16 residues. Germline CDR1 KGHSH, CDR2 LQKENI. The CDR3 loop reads CASSVPPASGGNEQFF. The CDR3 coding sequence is TGTGCCAGCTCAGTACCACCGGCTAGCGGGGGCAATGAGCAGTTCTTC.

The CDR3 sequence: CASSLWTVEETQYF. In DNA form, the CDR3 reads TGTGCCAGCAGCCTGTGGACAGTCGAAGAGACCCAGTACTTC. J is TRBJ2-5 and V is TRBV16, with D perhaps matching TRBD1 (6 bases). The CDR3 spans 14 residues. The germline gives CDR1 KGHSY, CDR2 FQNENV. Deletions cut 4 bases from V and 3 bases from J, with 12 bases between.